What follows are 18 T cell receptor beta chains derived from one specimen sequenced in a study of blood T cell repertoires in COVID-19. Data came from immunoSEQ multiplex PCR; TCRdb stores just in-frame clones and leaves some out. The table lists about 670,000 clones, just under 90% of them singletons. Material for sequencing was peripheral blood. These receptors were obtained from a woman younger than 35 with acute or convalescent COVID-19.

This chain connects TRBV6-2 or TRBV6-3 to TRBJ2-4, with D uncertain. V lost 6 bases and J lost 9, with 15 bases in between. Germline V gene lookup returns CDR1 MNHEY and CDR2 SVGEGT. The CDR3 has 13 residues. The CDR3, as DNA: TGTGCCAGCAGCTCCCCCCCCGCAGTCATTCAGTACTTC. This translates into CASSSPPAVIQYF.

The chain has TRBV19 and TRBJ2-3, with D unclear. Trimming shortened V by 3 bases and J by 1 base, and 11 bases separated the two germline ends. CDR3 length: 15 residues. CDR1 is LNHDA and CDR2 is SQIVND in the germline V gene (reference sequence). CDR3 sequence reads: CASSISQPGTDTQYF. The CDR3 region has the DNA TGTGCCAGTAGTATCTCACAGCCGGGCACAGATACGCAGTATTTT.

The J gene is TRBJ1-1, the V gene TRBV5-1; perhaps TRBD1 as D (5 bases). The CDR3 length is 15 residues. V lost 2 bases to trimming and J lost 1 base, with 12 bases between them. Germline V gene lookup returns CDR1 SGHRS and CDR2 YFSETQ. The CDR3 DNA follows: TGCGCCAGCAGCTTATTTGGGGGGGAGAACACTGAAGCTTTCTTT. Translating it yields CASSLFGGENTEAFF.

The chain uses TRBV2 and TRBJ2-1; possibly TRBD2 for D (6 bases). Germline loops: CDR1 SNHLY, CDR2 FYNNEI. The ends were cut back, 1 base at V and 9 bases at J, with 10 bases in the middle. This CDR3 spans 13 amino acids. The CDR3 bases are TGTGCCAGCAGTGAAGGTGGTAGCGGTGAGCAGTTCTTC. Protein sequence: CASSEGGSGEQFF.

This clone came up once. The V gene is TRBV2, the J gene TRBJ2-2; TRBD2 agrees at 8 bases. CDR1 is SNHLY, CDR2 FYNNEI, per germline. The trim removed 4 bases at V and 3 bases at J, leaving 7 bases unmatched. This CDR3 comprises 16 residues. CDR3 nucleotides: TGTGCCAGCAGTGTTTTTAGCGGGGTGGACACCGGGGAGCTGTTTTTT. Translation: CASSVFSGVDTGELFF.

This clone has just one count. V usage is TRBV5-6 and J usage is TRBJ1-5; perhaps TRBD1 as D (6 bases). Germline CDR1 reads SGHDT; CDR2 reads YYEEEE. The CDR3 has 13 amino acids. Trimming removed 4 bases at V and 6 bases at J, with 11 bases between. CDR3: CASSVRGGQPQHF. For the CDR3, the DNA is TGTGCCAGCAGCGTACGAGGGGGTCAGCCCCAGCATTTT.

The chain links TRBV5-1 to TRBJ1-3, with D uncertain. CDR1 SGHRS and CDR2 YFSETQ come from the germline V gene. The CDR3 consists of 14 residues. The germline V and J ends were trimmed by 4 bases and 1 base, with 9 bases remaining between them. The CDR3 loop is CASSVDGSGNTIYF. Here the CDR3 DNA reads TGCGCCAGCAGCGTTGACGGGTCTGGAAACACCATATATTTT. Variable domain in full (rest from reference TRBV5-1 and TRBJ1-3): KAGVTQTPRYLIKTRGQQVTLSCSPISGHRSVSWYQQTPGQGLQFLFEYFSETQRNKGNFPGRFSGRQFSNSRSEMNVSTLELGDSALYLCASSVDGSGNTIYFGEGSWLTVV.

V gene TRBV4-2 combines with J gene TRBJ1-1, with 7 nucleotides matching TRBD1. The CDR3 consists of 17 residues. Germline V gene lookup returns CDR1 LGHNA and CDR2 YNFKEQ. Losses at the gene ends were 1 base for V and 11 bases for J; bases not matched to a gene: 19. CDR3 sequence: CASSQVGDRDRRVGAFF. The DNA of the CDR3 is TGTGCCAGCAGCCAAGTGGGTGACAGGGACCGACGCGTCGGGGCTTTCTTT.

The V gene is TRBV5-6, the J gene TRBJ2-1; D is perhaps TRBD1 (6 bases). V was clipped by 3 bases and J by 5 bases, with 18 bases between them. The germline CDR1 and CDR2 sequences are SGHDT and YYEEEE. The CDR3 is 16 residues long. As DNA, the CDR3 is TGTGCCAGCAGCTCCGCCACAGGGCTAGCCCACAATGAGCAGTTCTTC. Its protein product is CASSSATGLAHNEQFF.

This clone showed up just once. This chain links TRBV27 with TRBJ2-2; the D gene is possibly TRBD1 (6 bases). The CDR3 is 15 residues long. The V gene lost 3 bases and the J gene lost 4 bases, with 12 bases spanning the gap. The germline V gene has CDR1 MNHEY and CDR2 SMNVEV (reference sequence). CDR3 nucleotide sequence: TGTGCCAGCAGTTTCAGGGGAATGGTCACCGGGGAGCTGTTTTTT. Translation: CASSFRGMVTGELFF.

This chain connects TRBV6-5 to TRBJ1-1, with 8 nucleotides matching TRBD1. J lost 5 bases, V lost 0 bases, and 2 bases had no gene match. Germline CDR1 and CDR2: MNHEY and SVGAGI. This CDR3 is 14 amino acids long. The CDR3 region has the DNA TGTGCCAGCAGTTACTCGGACAGGGCGACTGAAGCTTTCTTT. Translating gives CASSYSDRATEAFF.

This chain's CDR3 is CASSQVETSGWDEQFF. The CDR3 coding sequence is TGCGCCAGCAGCCAAGTAGAGACTAGCGGGTGGGATGAGCAGTTCTTC. The chain has TRBV4-1 and TRBJ2-1, with TRBD2 identical over 10 bases. The CDR3 is 16 residues long. The ends lost 1 base at V and 8 bases at J; junction bases unmatched: 8. Germline loops: CDR1 MGHRA, CDR2 YSYEKL.

This clone was detected only once. The chain uses TRBV6-5 and TRBJ1-5, with 7 bases fitting TRBD1. J gave up 9 bases and V 6 bases, and 14 bases lay outside the gene matches. This CDR3 is built from 15 residues. CDR1 is MNHEY and CDR2 is SVGAGI in the germline V gene. DNA of the CDR3: TGTGCCAGCAGGGGAGGACAGGACCCATATCGGCCCCAGCATTTT. Translating it yields CASRGGQDPYRPQHF.

The chain recombines TRBV20-1 with TRBJ2-7, with a tentative D call TRBD1 (6 bases). V lost 6 bases, J lost 2 bases, and 8 bases lay in between. Per germline, CDR1 DFQATT and CDR2 SNEGSKA (reference sequence). The CDR3 loop spans 11 amino acids. CDR3 amino acids: CSARTAYEQYF. In nucleotides, the CDR3 is TGCAGTGCCAGGACAGCCTACGAGCAGTACTTC.

The genes are TRBV5-1 and TRBJ2-3; D is perhaps TRBD1 (6 bases). Germline CDR1 and CDR2: SGHRS and YFSETQ. The CDR3 totals 15 residues. Deletions cut 0 bases from V and 2 bases from J, with 10 bases between. The CDR3 loop reads CASSLGQGITDTQYF. The CDR3 nucleotides read TGCGCCAGCAGCTTGGGTCAGGGGATCACAGATACGCAGTATTTT.

The gene calls are TRBV12-5 and TRBJ1-5; D is ambiguous. Trimming removed 0 bases from V and 1 base from J, with 4 bases in between. CDR3 length: 14 amino acids. Germline loops: CDR1 LGHNT, CDR2 FRNRAP. The CDR3 is CASGLVLSNQPQHF. CDR3 DNA: TGTGCTAGTGGTTTGGTATTAAGCAATCAGCCCCAGCATTTT.

The chain combines TRBV5-1 with TRBJ1-2; D is possibly TRBD1 (6 bases). V gave up 4 bases and J gave up 3 bases, with 19 bases separating them. The CDR3 covers 16 residues. Looked up from germline, CDR1 is SGHRS and CDR2 is YFSETQ. CDR3 in DNA: TGCGCCAGCAGCCCATCTACTCACAGGGACGACTATGGCTACACCTTC. Protein: CASSPSTHRDDYGYTF.

This clone has a count of ten or more. The chain uses TRBV6-2 or TRBV6-3 and TRBJ2-3, with 10 positions matching TRBD2. The CDR3 has 15 residues. Germline assignment: CDR1 MNHEY and CDR2 SVGEGT. Losses at the gene ends were 6 bases for V and 4 bases for J; bases not matched to a gene: 7. The CDR3 DNA sequence: TGTGCCAGCAGCCCCCTTAGCGGGGGGTCAGATACGCAGTATTTT. This translates into CASSPLSGGSDTQYF.